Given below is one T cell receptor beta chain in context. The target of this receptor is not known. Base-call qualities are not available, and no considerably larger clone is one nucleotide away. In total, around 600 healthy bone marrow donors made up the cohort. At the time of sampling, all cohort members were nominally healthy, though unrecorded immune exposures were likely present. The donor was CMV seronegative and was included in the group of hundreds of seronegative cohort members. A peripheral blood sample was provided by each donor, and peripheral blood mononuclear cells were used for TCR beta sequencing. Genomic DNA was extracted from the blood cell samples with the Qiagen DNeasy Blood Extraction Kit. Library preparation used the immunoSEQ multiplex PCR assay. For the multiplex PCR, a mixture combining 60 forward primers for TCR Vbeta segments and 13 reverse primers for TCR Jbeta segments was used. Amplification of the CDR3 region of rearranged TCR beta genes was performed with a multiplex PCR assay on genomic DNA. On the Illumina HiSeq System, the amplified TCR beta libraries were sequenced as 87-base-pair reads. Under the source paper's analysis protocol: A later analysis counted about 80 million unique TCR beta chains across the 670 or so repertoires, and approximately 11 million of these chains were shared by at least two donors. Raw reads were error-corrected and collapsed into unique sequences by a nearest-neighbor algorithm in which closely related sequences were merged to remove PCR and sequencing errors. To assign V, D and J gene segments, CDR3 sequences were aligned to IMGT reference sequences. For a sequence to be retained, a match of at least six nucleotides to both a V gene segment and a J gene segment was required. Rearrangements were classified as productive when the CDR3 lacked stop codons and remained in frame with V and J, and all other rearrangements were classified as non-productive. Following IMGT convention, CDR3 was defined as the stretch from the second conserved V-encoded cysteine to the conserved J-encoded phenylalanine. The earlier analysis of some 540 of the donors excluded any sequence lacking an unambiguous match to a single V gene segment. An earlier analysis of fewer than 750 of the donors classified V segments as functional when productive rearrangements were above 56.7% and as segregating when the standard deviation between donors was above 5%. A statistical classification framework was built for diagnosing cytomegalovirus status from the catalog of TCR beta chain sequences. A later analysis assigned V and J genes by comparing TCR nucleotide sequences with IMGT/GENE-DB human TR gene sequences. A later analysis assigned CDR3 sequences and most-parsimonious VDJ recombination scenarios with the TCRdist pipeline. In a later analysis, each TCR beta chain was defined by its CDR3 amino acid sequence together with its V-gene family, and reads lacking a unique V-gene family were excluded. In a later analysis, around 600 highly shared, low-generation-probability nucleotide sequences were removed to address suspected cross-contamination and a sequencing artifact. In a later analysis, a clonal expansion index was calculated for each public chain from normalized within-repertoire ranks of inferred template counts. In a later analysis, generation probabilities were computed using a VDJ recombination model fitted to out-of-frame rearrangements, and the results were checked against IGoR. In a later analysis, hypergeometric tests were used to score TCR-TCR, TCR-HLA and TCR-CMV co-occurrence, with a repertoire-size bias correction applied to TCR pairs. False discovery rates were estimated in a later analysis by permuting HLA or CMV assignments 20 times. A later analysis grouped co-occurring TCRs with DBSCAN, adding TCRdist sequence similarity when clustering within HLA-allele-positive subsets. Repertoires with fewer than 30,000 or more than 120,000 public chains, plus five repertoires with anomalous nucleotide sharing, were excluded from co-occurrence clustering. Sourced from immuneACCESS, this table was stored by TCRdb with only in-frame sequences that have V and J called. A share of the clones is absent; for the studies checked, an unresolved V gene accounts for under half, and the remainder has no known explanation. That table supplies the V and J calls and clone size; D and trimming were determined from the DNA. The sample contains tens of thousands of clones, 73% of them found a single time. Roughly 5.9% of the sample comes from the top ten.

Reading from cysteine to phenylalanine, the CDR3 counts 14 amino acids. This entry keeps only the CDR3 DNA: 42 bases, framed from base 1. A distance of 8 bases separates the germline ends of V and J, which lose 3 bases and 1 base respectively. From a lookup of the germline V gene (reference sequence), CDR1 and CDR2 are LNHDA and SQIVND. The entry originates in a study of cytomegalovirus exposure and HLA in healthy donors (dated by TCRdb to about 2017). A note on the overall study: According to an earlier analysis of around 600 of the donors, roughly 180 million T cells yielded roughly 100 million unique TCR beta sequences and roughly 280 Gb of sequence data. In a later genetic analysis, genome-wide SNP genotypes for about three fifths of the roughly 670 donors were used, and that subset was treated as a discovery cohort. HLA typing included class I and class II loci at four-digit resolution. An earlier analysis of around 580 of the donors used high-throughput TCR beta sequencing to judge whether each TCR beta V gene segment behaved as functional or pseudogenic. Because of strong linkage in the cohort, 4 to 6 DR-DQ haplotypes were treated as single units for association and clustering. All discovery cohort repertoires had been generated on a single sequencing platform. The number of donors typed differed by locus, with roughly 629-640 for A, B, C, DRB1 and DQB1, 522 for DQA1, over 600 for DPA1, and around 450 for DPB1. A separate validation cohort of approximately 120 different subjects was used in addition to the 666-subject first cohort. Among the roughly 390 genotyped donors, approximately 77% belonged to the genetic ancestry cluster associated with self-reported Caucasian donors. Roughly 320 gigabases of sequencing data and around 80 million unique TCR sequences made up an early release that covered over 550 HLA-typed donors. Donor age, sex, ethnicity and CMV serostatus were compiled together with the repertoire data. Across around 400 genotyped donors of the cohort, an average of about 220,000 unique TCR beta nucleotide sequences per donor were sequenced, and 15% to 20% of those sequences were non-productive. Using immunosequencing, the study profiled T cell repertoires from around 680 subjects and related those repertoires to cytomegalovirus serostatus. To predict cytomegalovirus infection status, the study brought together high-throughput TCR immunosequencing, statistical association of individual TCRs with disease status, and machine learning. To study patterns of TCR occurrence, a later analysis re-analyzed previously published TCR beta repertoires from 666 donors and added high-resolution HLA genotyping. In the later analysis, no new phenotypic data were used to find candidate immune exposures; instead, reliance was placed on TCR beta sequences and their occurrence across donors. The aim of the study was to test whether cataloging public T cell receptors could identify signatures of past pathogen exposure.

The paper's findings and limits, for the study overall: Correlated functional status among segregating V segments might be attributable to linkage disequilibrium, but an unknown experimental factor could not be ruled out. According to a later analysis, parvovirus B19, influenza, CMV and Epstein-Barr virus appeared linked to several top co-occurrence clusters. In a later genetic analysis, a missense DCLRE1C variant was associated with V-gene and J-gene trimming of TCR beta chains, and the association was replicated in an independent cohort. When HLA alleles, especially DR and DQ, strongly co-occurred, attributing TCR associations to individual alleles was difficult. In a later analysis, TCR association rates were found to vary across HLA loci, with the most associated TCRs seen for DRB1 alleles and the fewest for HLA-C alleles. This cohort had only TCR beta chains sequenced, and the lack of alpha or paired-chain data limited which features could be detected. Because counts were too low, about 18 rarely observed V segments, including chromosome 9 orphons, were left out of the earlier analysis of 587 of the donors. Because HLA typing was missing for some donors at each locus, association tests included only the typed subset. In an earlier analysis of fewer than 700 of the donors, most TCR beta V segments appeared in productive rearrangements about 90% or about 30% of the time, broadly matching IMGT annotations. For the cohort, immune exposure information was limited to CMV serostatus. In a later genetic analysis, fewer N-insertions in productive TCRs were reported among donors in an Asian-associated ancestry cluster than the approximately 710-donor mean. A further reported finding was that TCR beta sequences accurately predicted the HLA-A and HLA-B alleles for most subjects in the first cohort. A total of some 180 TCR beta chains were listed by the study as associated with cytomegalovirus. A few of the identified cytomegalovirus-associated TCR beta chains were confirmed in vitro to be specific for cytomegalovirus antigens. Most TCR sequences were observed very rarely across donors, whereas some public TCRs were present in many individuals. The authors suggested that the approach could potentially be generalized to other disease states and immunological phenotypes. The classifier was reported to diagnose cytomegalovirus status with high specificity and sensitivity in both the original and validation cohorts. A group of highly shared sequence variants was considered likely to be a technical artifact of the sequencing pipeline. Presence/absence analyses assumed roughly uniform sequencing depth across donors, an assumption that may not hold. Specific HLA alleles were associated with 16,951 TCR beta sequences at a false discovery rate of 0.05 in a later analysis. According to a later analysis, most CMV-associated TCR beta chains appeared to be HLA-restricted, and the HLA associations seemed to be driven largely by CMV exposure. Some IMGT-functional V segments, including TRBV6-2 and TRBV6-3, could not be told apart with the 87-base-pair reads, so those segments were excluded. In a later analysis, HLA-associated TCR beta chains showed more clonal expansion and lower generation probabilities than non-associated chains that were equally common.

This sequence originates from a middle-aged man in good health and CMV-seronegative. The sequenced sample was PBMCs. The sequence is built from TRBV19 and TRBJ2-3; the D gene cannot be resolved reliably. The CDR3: CASSILAGTDTQYF. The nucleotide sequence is TGTGCCAGTAGTATCTTGGCGGGCACAGATACGCAGTATTTT.